The 11 T cell receptor beta chains reported below all come from one sample, sequenced in a study of blood T cell repertoires in COVID-19. Repertoires were generated with immunoSEQ multiplex PCR, while TCRdb's copy carries only in-frame clones and drops some. The table includes 30,000 to 40,000 clones, around nine tenths detected once. The specimen was peripheral blood. The receptor source for this set is a human donor in a cohort sampled during active COVID-19.

This chain joins TRBV6-2 or TRBV6-3 and TRBJ2-3; TRBD2 is a possible D gene (6 bases). Germline CDR1 reads MNHEY; CDR2 reads SVGEGT. V was shortened by 3 bases and J by 4 bases, with 14 bases between the two germline ends. The CDR3 sequence is 15 residues long. The CDR3 bases are TGTGCCAGCAGTTATACGGGGGATCGGGCAGATACGCAGTATTTT. Amino acid sequence: CASSYTGDRADTQYF.

This sequence joins TRBV28 and TRBJ1-5; D may be TRBD1 (6 bases). The CDR3 contains 14 residues. The V end lost 6 bases, the J end lost 7 bases, and 16 bases lay between the germline ends. CDR1 is MDHEN, CDR2 SYDVKM, per germline. CDR3 protein: CASRATGSWQPQHF. The CDR3 DNA reads as TGTGCCAGCAGAGCAACAGGGTCTTGGCAGCCCCAGCATTTT.

The chain combines TRBV3-1 (or the pseudogene TRBV3-2) with TRBJ2-1, with 7 nucleotides matching TRBD2. The junction had 8 bases not matched to a gene; V was cut back by 0 bases and J by 3 bases. The CDR3 length is 17 residues. Germline loops: CDR1 LGHDT, CDR2 YNNKEL (reference sequence). The CDR3 sequence is CASSQDRGSGNYNEQFF. The CDR3 DNA reads TGTGCCAGCAGCCAAGATCGGGGGAGCGGGAACTACAATGAGCAGTTCTTC.

The chain combines TRBV11-2 with TRBJ2-7; D is undetermined. The germline gives CDR1 SGHAT, CDR2 FQNNGV. Between the trimmed V and J ends, which lost 5 bases and 5 bases, there was a span of 7 bases. The CDR3 consists of 11 residues. The CDR3 here is CASSPGHEQYF. In DNA, the CDR3 is TGTGCCAGCAGCCCTGGGCACGAGCAGTACTTC.

The chain recombines TRBV12-3 or TRBV12-4 with TRBJ1-4; perhaps TRBD1 as D (5 bases). The V gene lost 4 bases and the J gene lost 11 bases, with 11 bases spanning the gap. This CDR3 comprises 12 residues. Here the CDR3 DNA reads TGTGCCAGCAGTTCAAACCGGGGGAAACTGTTTTTT. Its protein product is CASSSNRGKLFF.

The V gene is TRBV7-2, the J gene TRBJ2-1, with D perhaps TRBD1 (5 bases). This CDR3 comprises 13 residues. V was pared by 4 bases and J by 8 bases, with 12 bases between. CDR1 and CDR2 (germline): SGHTA, FQGNSA. The CDR3 region is CASSSQGFDEQFF. The CDR3 region has the DNA TGTGCCAGCAGCTCCCAGGGATTCGATGAGCAGTTCTTC.

J is TRBJ1-1 and V is TRBV30, with a tentative D call TRBD1 (6 bases). This CDR3 is 13 amino acids long. From germline, CDR1 is GTSNPN and CDR2 SVGIG (reference sequence). Trimming took 8 bases from V and 4 from J, leaving 17 bases between them. The CDR3 bases are TGTGCCCAAAAGGGGGGGCACAGCACTGAAGCTTTCTTT. This encodes CAQKGGHSTEAFF.

V and J are TRBV19 and TRBJ2-1; possible D gene TRBD2, 6 bases. The CDR3 loop spans 13 amino acids. Germline values: CDR1 LNHDA, CDR2 SQIVND (reference sequence). Trimming removed 7 bases at V and 3 bases at J, with 10 bases between. The DNA for the CDR3 is TGTGCCAGTAAGGCGGGACTCTACAATGAGCAGTTCTTC. Translation: CASKAGLYNEQFF.

The chain has TRBV6-4 and TRBJ2-7; TRBD1 might be the D (5 bases). V lost 6 bases and J lost 5, with 32 bases in between. This CDR3 spans 19 amino acids. Germline CDR1 reads MRHNA; CDR2 reads SNTAGT. The CDR3 coding sequence is TGTGCCAGCAGGCTGAACAGGTACTGTGGCCGGATAGAGATTAACGAGCAGTACTTC. Translating it yields CASRLNRYCGRIEINEQYF.

The chain uses TRBV15 and TRBJ1-5; TRBD1 matches 8 bases. There are 14 residues in the CDR3. The V segment lost 3 bases and the J segment 2 bases; nucleotides outside the gene matches: 0. Germline V lookup: CDR1 LNHNV, CDR2 YYDKDF (reference sequence). The CDR3: CATSRTGGNQPQHF. CDR3 sequence (DNA): TGTGCCACCAGCAGGACAGGGGGCAATCAGCCCCAGCATTTT. The entire variable domain, with the rest obtained from reference TRBV15 and TRBJ1-5, is as follows: DAMVIQNPRYQVTQFGKPVTLSCSQTLNHNVMYWYQQKSSQAPKLLFHYYDKDFNNEADTPDNFQSRRPNTSFCFLDIRSPGLGDTAMYLCATSRTGGNQPQHFGDGTRLSIL.

This chain connects TRBV10-3 to TRBJ1-5; D gene uncertain. With 7 bases removed from V and 0 bases from J, the gap between germline ends came to 10 bases. This CDR3 contains 14 residues. CDR1 is ENHRY, CDR2 SYGVKD, per germline. CDR3: CAINDRGSNQPQHF. In nucleotides, the CDR3 is TGTGCCATCAACGATCGGGGTAGCAATCAGCCCCAGCATTTT.